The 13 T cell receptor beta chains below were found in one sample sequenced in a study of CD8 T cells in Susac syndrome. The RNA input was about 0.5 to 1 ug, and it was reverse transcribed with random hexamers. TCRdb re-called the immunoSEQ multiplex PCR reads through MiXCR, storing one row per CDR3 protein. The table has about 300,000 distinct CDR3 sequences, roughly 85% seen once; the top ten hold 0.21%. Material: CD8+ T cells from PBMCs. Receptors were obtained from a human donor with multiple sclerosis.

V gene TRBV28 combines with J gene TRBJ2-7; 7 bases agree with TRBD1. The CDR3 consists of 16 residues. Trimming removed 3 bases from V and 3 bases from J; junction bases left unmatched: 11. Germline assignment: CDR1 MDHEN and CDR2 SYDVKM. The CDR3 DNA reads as TGTGCCAGCAGTTTCCAAACCGACAGGGTGGGCTACGAGCAGTACTTC. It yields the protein CASSFQTDRVGYEQYF.

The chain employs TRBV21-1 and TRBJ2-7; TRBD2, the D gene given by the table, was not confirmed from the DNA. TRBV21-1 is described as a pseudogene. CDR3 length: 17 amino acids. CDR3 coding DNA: TGTGCCAGCAGCCCTAAGGTGACCGGGACTAGCGAAGGAGAGCAGTACTTC. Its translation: CASSPKVTGTSEGEQYF.

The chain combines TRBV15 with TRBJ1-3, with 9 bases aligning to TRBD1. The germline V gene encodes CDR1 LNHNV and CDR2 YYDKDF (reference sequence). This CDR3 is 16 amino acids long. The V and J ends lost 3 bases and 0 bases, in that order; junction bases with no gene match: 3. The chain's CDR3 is CATSSRQGGSGNTIYF. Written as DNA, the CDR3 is TGTGCCACCAGCAGCCGACAGGGGGGCTCTGGAAACACCATATATTTT.

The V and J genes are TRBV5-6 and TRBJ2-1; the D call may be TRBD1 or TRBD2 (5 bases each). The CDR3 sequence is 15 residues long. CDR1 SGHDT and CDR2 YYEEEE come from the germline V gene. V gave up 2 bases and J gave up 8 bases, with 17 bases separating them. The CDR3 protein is CASSFLVGRVDEQFF. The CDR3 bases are TGTGCCAGCAGCTTCTTGGTGGGACGGGTCGATGAGCAGTTCTTC. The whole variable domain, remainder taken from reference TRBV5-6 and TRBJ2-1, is DAGVTQSPTHLIKTRGQQVTLRCSPKSGHDTVSWYQQALGQGPQFIFQYYEEEERQRGNFPDRFSGHQFPNYSSELNVNALLLGDSALYLCASSFLVGRVDEQFFGPGTRLTVL.

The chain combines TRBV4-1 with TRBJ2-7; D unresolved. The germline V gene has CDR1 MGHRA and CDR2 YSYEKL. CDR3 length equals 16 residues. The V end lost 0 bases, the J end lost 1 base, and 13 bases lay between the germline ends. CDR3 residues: CASSQEFRVVSYEQYF. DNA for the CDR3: TGCGCCAGCAGCCAAGAGTTCCGCGTGGTTTCCTACGAGCAGTACTTC.

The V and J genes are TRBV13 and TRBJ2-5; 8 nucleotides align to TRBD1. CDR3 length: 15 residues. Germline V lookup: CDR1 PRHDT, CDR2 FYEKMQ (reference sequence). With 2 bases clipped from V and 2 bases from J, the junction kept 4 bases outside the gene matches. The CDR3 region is CASSLRQGPQETQYF. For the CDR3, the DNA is TGTGCCAGCAGCTTAAGACAGGGGCCTCAAGAGACCCAGTACTTC.

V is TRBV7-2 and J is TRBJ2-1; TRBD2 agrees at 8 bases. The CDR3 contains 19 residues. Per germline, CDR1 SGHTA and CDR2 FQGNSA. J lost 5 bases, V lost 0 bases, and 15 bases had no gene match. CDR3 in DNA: TGTGCCAGCAGCTTAGCGGTAGCGGGAACCTTAGGGGGGCACAATGAGCAGTTCTTC. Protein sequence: CASSLAVAGTLGGHNEQFF.

CDR3 DNA sequence: TGTGCCAGCAGCTTAGGGGTCGGGGGGAGCACAGATACGCAGTATTTT. Translating it yields CASSLGVGGSTDTQYF. The genes are TRBV11-3 and TRBJ2-3; TRBD2 matches 7 bases. The J segment lost 0 bases and the V segment lost 1 base, leaving 4 bases of the junction unmatched. The CDR3 spans 16 residues. Germline V gene lookup returns CDR1 SGHNT and CDR2 YENEEA.

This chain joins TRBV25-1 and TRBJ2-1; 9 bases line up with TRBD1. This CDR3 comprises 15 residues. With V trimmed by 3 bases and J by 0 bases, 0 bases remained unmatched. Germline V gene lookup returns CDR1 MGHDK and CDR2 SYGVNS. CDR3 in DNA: TGTGCCAGCAGTGAGGGACAGGGCTCCTACAATGAGCAGTTCTTC. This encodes CASSEGQGSYNEQFF.

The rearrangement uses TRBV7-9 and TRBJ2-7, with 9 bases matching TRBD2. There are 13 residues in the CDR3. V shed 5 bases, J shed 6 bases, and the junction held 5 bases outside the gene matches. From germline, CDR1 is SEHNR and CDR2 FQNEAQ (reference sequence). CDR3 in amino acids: CASSEGTSSEQYF. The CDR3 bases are TGTGCCAGCAGCGAAGGGACTAGCTCCGAGCAGTACTTC.

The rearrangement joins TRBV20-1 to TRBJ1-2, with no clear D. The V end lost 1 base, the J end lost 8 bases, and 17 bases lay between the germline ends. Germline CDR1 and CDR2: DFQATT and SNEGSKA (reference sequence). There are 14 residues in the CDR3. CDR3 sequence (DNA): TGCAGTGCTAGAGTTACGCAGAGCCTGGGAGGCTACACCTTC. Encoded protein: CSARVTQSLGGYTF.

The CDR3 bases are TGCAGTGCTACCGGGACTAGCGGGCTCAGCTCCTACAATGAGCAGTTCTTC. Protein sequence: CSATGTSGLSSYNEQFF. The chain combines TRBV20-1 with TRBJ2-1, with 12 bases fitting TRBD2. With 4 bases clipped from V and 0 bases from J, the junction kept 7 bases outside the gene matches. Looked up from germline, CDR1 is DFQATT and CDR2 is SNEGSKA (reference sequence). CDR3 length equals 17 residues.

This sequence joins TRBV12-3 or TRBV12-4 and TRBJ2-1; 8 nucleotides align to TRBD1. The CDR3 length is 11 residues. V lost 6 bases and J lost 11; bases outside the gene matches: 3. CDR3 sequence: CASRTGGKQFF. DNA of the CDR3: TGTGCCAGCAGAACAGGGGGTAAGCAGTTCTTC.